The 10 T cell receptor beta chains given below trace back to one sample, sequenced in a study of control samples from healthy donors and cancer patients. Produced via immunoSEQ multiplex PCR; TCRdb's table is partial and in-frame only. In the table there are over 55,000 clones, around 93% of which are singletons. The specimen was PBMCs. Receptors were obtained from a man under 40 with colorectal cancer.

J is TRBJ2-5 and V is TRBV9; no clear D. Germline values: CDR1 SGDLS, CDR2 YYNGEE. Trimming stripped 1 base from V and 2 bases from J, with 9 bases between. The length of the CDR3 is 14 residues. The CDR3 DNA is TGTGCCAGCAGCGTATCCCAGAAACAAGAGACCCAGTACTTC. This codes for CASSVSQKQETQYF. Full variable domain (remainder filled in from reference TRBV9 and TRBJ2-5): DSGVTQTPKHLITATGQRVTLRCSPRSGDLSVYWYQQSLDQGLQFLIQYYNGEERAKGNILERFSAQQFPDLHSELNLSSLELGDSALYFCASSVSQKQETQYFGPGTRLLVL.

V gene TRBV5-1 combines with J gene TRBJ2-4, with 8 bases identical to TRBD1. The CDR3 sequence is 15 residues long. Trimming took 5 bases from V and 3 from J; bases not matched to a gene: 7. Germline V gene data show CDR1 as SGHRS and CDR2 as YFSETQ. The DNA of the CDR3 is TGCGCCAGCAGGGCGGACAGGGCCGGCAAAAACATTCAGTACTTC. Amino acids: CASRADRAGKNIQYF.

V is TRBV20-1 and J is TRBJ1-1; D remains unclear. The CDR3 length is 11 residues. Germline assignment: CDR1 DFQATT and CDR2 SNEGSKA (reference sequence). V shed 0 bases and J shed 5 bases, with 4 bases lying between them. This CDR3 is CSARDLTEAFF. The CDR3 DNA reads TGCAGTGCTAGAGATTTGACTGAAGCTTTCTTT.

V and J are TRBV4-3 and TRBJ1-3; the match to TRBD1 covers 9 bases. Germline V gene data show CDR1 as LGHNA and CDR2 as YSLEER. This CDR3 spans 18 amino acids. J gave up 1 base and V 2 bases, and 9 bases lay outside the gene matches. CDR3 protein: CASSQQRPGQGSGNTIYF. CDR3 DNA sequence: TGCGCCAGCAGCCAACAACGTCCGGGACAGGGATCTGGAAACACCATATATTTT.

V is TRBV2 and J is TRBJ2-2, with D uncertain. The CDR3 contains 12 residues. Germline values: CDR1 SNHLY, CDR2 FYNNEI. V shed 7 bases and J shed 5 bases, with 8 bases lying between them. CDR3 protein: CASNVGTGELFF. For the CDR3, the DNA is TGTGCCAGCAACGTAGGGACCGGGGAGCTGTTTTTT.

The rearrangement uses TRBV7-9 and TRBJ1-4; no clear D. Deletions cut 3 bases from V and 5 bases from J, with 19 bases between. This CDR3 has 17 amino acids. Looked up from germline, CDR1 is SEHNR and CDR2 is FQNEAQ (reference sequence). CDR3 sequence (DNA): TGTGCCAGCAGCTTCGAAGGGTACGGTTTGAGGAATGAAAAACTGTTTTTT. Its protein is CASSFEGYGLRNEKLFF. Full variable domain (missing parts from reference TRBV7-9 and TRBJ1-4): DTGVSQNPRHKITKRGQNVTFRCDPISEHNRLYWYRQTLGQGPEFLTYFQNEAQLEKSRLLSDRFSAERPKGSFSTLEIQRTEQGDSAMYLCASSFEGYGLRNEKLFFGSGTQLSVL.

The gene calls are TRBV18 and TRBJ1-3; no firm D call. Germline V lookup: CDR1 KGHSH, CDR2 LQKENI. The V end lost 2 bases, the J end lost 0 bases, and 11 bases lay between the germline ends. The CDR3 runs 16 residues. CDR3 nucleotides: TGTGCCAGCTCACCAACGCGGACGAGCTCTGGAAACACCATATATTTT. This encodes CASSPTRTSSGNTIYF. The full variable domain, with the rest looked up from reference TRBV18 and TRBJ1-3, is NAGVMQNPRHLVRRRGQEARLRCSPMKGHSHVYWYRQLPEEGLKFMVYLQKENIIDESGMPKERFSAEFPKEGPSILRIQQVVRGDSAAYFCASSPTRTSSGNTIYFGEGSWLTVV.

The V and J genes are TRBV7-8 and TRBJ1-6; 9 bases line up with TRBD1. Germline V gene sequence: CDR1 SGHVS, CDR2 FQNEAQ. After removal of 5 bases from V and 6 bases from J, the junction contained 5 bases not matched to a gene. This CDR3 has 15 residues. Here the CDR3 reads CASSLQTGGNSPLHF. The CDR3 DNA reads as TGTGCCAGCAGCCTGCAGACAGGGGGTAATTCACCCCTCCACTTT. The full variable domain, in which reference TRBV7-8 and TRBJ1-6 provide the parts outside the CDR3, is GAGVSQSPRYKVAKRGQDVALRCDPISGHVSLFWYQQALGQGPEFLTYFQNEAQLDKSGLPSDRFFAERPEGSVSTLKIQRTQQEDSAVYLCASSLQTGGNSPLHFGNGTRLTVT.

The J gene is TRBJ2-5, the V gene TRBV7-2, with 8 bases identical to TRBD2. Germline V gives CDR1 SGHTA, CDR2 FQGNSA. This CDR3 comprises 16 residues. With V trimmed by 5 bases and J by 1 base, 9 bases remained unmatched. The CDR3 sequence: CASSPLGGGTQETQYF. Written as DNA, the CDR3 is TGTGCCAGCAGCCCACTGGGCGGGGGGACCCAAGAGACCCAGTACTTC.

The V call is TRBV18, the J call TRBJ1-3; the D gene is possibly TRBD1 (5 bases). Germline lookup yields CDR1 KGHSH and CDR2 LQKENI. V dropped 6 bases and J dropped 4 bases, with 10 bases sitting between them. This CDR3 region has 13 residues. The CDR3 loop is CASSLGEGNTIYF. CDR3 nucleotides: TGTGCCAGCTCCCTAGGGGAAGGAAACACCATATATTTT.